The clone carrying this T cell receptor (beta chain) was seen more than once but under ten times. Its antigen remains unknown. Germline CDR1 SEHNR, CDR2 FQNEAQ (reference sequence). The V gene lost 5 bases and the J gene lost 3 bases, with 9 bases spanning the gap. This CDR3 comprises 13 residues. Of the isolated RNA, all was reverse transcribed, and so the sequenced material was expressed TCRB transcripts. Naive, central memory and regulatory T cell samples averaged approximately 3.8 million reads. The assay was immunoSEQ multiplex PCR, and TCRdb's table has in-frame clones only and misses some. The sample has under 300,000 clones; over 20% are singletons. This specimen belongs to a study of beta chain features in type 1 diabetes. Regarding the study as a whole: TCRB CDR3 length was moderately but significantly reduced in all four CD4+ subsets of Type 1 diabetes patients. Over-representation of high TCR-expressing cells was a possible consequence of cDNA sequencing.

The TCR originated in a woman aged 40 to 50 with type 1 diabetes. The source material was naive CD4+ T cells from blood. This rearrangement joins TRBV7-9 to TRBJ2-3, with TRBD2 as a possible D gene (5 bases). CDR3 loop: CASSNRGTDTQYF. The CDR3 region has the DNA TGTGCCAGCAGCAACAGAGGGACAGATACGCAGTATTTT.